The clone carrying this TCR beta chain was counted many times. The data are from a study of T cells in Graves' hyperthyroidism and ophthalmopathy. Diagnoses rested on clinical symptoms, serum thyroxine and TRAb, thyroid ultrasound and orbital computed tomography. Isolation of PBMCs was performed on around 9.4 ml fresh peripheral blood. The source material, RNA transcripts, was used to amplify TCR beta CDR3 regions. Carried out on the TCR CDR3, a first-round RT-PCR used the HTBI primer set. Using its own MiXCR run on the multiplex PCR reads, TCRdb lists one record per CDR3 protein. The sample has around 600,000 distinct CDR3 sequences, 14% seen once. The germline V gene encodes CDR1 DFQATT and CDR2 SNEGSKA (reference sequence). V lost 0 bases and J 4 bases, leaving 9 bases between the germline ends. CDR3 length equals 13 residues.

This sequence joins TRBV20-1 and TRBJ1-1; D is perhaps TRBD1 (5 bases). The sequencing sample was made of blood. The receptor comes from a woman aged 18 to 35 with Graves' ophthalmopathy. CDR3 amino acids: CSAREGAFTEAFF. The CDR3 DNA reads TGCAGTGCTAGAGAAGGGGCGTTCACTGAAGCTTTCTTT.